The entry that follows covers one TCR beta chain sequence. This entry is derived from a study of blood T cell repertoires in COVID-19. Turning to the study itself: Samples came from the United States, Italy and Spain, spanning acute and convalescent COVID-19. Sources were T cells, B-cell-depleted T cells, or PBMCs; the material itself was cDNA or gDNA.

Original processing methods: Estimated nucleated cell counts came from reference gene primer amplification. Some clones are missing from TCRdb's copy, which holds only in-frame ones; the method was immunoSEQ multiplex PCR. For V, J and clone size, that table is used; D and trimming come from the DNA. The sample holds roughly 90,000 clones, around 85% seen once. The CDR3 spans 15 residues. With V trimmed by 9 bases and J by 0 bases, 10 bases remained unmatched. CDR1 is LNHDA, CDR2 SQIVND, per germline (reference sequence). The sample was peripheral blood. J is TRBJ1-2 and V is TRBV19, with TRBD1 matching over 7 bases. This sequence originates from a human donor in a cohort sampled during active COVID-19. The DNA for the CDR3 is TGTGCCAGCGCTCAGACAGGGCGAGCTAACTATGGCTACACCTTC. As protein: CASAQTGRANYGYTF.